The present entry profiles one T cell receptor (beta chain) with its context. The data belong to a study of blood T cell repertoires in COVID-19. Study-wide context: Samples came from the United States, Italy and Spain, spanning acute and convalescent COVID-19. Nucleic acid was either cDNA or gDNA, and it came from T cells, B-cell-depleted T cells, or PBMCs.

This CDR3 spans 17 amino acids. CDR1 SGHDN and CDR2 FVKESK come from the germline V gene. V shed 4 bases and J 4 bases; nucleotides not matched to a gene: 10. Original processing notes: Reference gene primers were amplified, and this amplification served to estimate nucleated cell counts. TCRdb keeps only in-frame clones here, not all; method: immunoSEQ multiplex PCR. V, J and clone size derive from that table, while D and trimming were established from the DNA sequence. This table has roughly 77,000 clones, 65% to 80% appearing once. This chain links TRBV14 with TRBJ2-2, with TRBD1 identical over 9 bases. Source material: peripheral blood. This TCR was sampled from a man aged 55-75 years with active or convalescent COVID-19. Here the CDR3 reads CASSPRAGQGSTGELFF. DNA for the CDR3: TGTGCCAGCAGCCCTCGTGCAGGACAGGGGTCCACCGGGGAGCTGTTTTTT.